This record covers a single T cell receptor beta chain. Some clones are missing from TCRdb's copy, which holds only in-frame ones; the method was immunoSEQ multiplex PCR. The sample shows 150,000 to 200,000 clones, roughly 82% of them seen only once. The record originates from a study of blood T cell repertoires in COVID-19. This CDR3 is 16 amino acids long. Germline lookup yields CDR1 SGHKS and CDR2 YYEKEE (reference sequence). V lost 1 base to trimming and J lost 1 base; unmatched junction nucleotides: 6. The chain joins TRBV5-5 to TRBJ2-3, with 7 positions matching TRBD1. The sequence was obtained from a man in his fifties who had recovered from COVID-19. Material for sequencing was PBMCs or T cells enriched from blood (not recorded which). This CDR3 reads CASSLYRQGGTDTQYF. The CDR3 nucleotides are TGTGCCAGCAGCTTGTACCGACAGGGAGGCACAGATACGCAGTATTTT.